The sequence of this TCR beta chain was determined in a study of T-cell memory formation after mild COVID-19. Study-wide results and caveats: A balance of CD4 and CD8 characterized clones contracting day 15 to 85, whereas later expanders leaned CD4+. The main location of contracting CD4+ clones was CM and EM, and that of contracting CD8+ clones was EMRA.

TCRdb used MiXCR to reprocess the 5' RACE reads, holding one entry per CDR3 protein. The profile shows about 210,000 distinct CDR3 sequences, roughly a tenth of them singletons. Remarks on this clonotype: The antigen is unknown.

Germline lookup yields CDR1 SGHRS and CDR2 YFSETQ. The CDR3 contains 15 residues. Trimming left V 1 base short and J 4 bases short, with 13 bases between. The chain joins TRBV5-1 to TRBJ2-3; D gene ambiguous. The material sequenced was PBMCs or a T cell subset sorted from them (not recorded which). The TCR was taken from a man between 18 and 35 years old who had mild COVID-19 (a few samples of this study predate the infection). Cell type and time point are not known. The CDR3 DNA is TGCGCCAGCAGCTTGTCGAGACGATTCCCAGATACGCAGTATTTT. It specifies CASSLSRRFPDTQYF.